One and the same sample provided the 15 T cell receptor beta chains below, sequenced in a study of T cells after yellow fever vaccination. TCRdb re-analysed the 5' RACE reads in MiXCR, keeping a single row per CDR3 protein. The data hold 500,000 to 650,000 distinct CDR3 sequences, with about 17% observed a single time. Here the sequenced sample was PBMCs, taken 4 to 5 days after the first yellow fever vaccination. The receptor set was obtained from a man aged 18 to 30 who received the YFV17D yellow fever vaccine.

This clonotype was detected only a few times. The chain recombines TRBV9 with TRBJ2-2, with 7 bases fitting TRBD1. CDR1 is SGDLS and CDR2 is YYNGEE in the germline V gene. V trimming: 4 bases; J trimming: 6 bases; junction bases outside the gene matches: 9. The CDR3 has 15 residues. The CDR3: CASSPYRTGPGELFF. The CDR3, as DNA: TGTGCCAGCAGCCCTTATCGGACAGGTCCCGGGGAGCTGTTTTTT.

A few counts support this clonotype. The J gene is TRBJ1-1, the V gene TRBV4-3; D not certain. This CDR3 contains 15 residues. V was cut by 4 bases and J by 5 bases, with 17 bases left in between. Germline values: CDR1 LGHNA, CDR2 YSLEER. CDR3 region: CASSLLRDGRTEAFF. DNA for the CDR3: TGCGCCAGCAGCCTCCTACGCGACGGCCGGACTGAAGCTTTCTTT.

V gene TRBV20-1 combines with J gene TRBJ1-2; D unresolved. Looked up from germline, CDR1 is DFQATT and CDR2 is SNEGSKA (reference sequence). V shed 0 bases and J shed 2 bases, with 7 bases lying between them. CDR3 length: 13 amino acids. In nucleotides, the CDR3 is TGCAGTGCTAGAGACAGCGAAAACTATGGCTACACCTTC. This gives the protein CSARDSENYGYTF.

This clonotype was counted only a few times. CDR3 coding DNA: TGTGCCAGCAGTTACTCGATCGCGGACAGCTCCTACGAGCAGTACTTC. It encodes CASSYSIADSSYEQYF. This chain connects TRBV6-5 to TRBJ2-7; a weak D match, TRBD1 (6 bases). Germline CDR1 reads MNHEY; CDR2 reads SVGAGI. Trimming removed 0 bases from V and 0 bases from J, with 12 bases in between. The CDR3 is made up of 16 amino acids.

The V call is TRBV9, the J call TRBJ1-1; D possibly corresponds to TRBD1 (5 bases). Germline lookup yields CDR1 SGDLS and CDR2 YYNGEE. The CDR3 length is 13 residues. V was cut by 1 base and J by 3 bases, with 7 bases left in between. Here the CDR3 reads CASSVRGDTEAFF. CDR3 coding DNA: TGTGCCAGCAGCGTACGGGGGGACACTGAAGCTTTCTTT.

This chain connects TRBV5-1 to TRBJ2-5, with a possible D match to TRBD2 (6 bases). V was shortened by 0 bases and J by 1 base, with 13 bases between the two germline ends. Germline V CDR1 and CDR2: SGHRS, YFSETQ. This CDR3 region has 16 residues. CDR3 DNA: TGCGCCAGCAGCTTGGTGGAGGGACGGGGCCAAGAGACCCAGTACTTC. Protein product: CASSLVEGRGQETQYF.

This clonotype was seen a handful of times. V usage is TRBV5-1 and J usage is TRBJ2-2; weak D call: TRBD2 (6 bases). Trimming shortened V by 3 bases and J by 6 bases, and 15 bases separated the two germline ends. Germline lookup yields CDR1 SGHRS and CDR2 YFSETQ. CDR3 size: 15 residues. The CDR3 DNA reads TGCGCCAGCAGCTGGGGCGGGACCGGGGCCGGGGAGCTGTTTTTT. Translating it yields CASSWGGTGAGELFF.

This chain connects TRBV24-1 to TRBJ2-1, with 8 bases lining up with TRBD1. There are 16 residues in the CDR3. J was trimmed by 1 base and V by 3 bases; bases with no gene match: 4. Germline CDR1 and CDR2: KGHDR and SFDVKD. The CDR3 protein is CATSDRTGTSYNEQFF. CDR3 DNA: TGTGCCACCAGTGATAGGACAGGGACTTCCTACAATGAGCAGTTCTTC.

The CDR3 sequence is CASSMTGPAGESKNIQYF. CDR3 coding DNA: TGTGCCAGTAGTATGACTGGCCCGGCGGGTGAATCCAAAAACATTCAGTACTTC. The chain is built from TRBV19 and TRBJ2-4, with D maybe TRBD2 (5 bases). The CDR3 is 18 residues long. The V gene lost 3 bases and the J gene lost 2 bases, with 20 bases spanning the gap. Germline CDR1 and CDR2: LNHDA and SQIVND (reference sequence).

The chain recombines TRBV29-1 with TRBJ2-1, with TRBD1 matching over 7 bases. CDR1 and CDR2 (germline): SQVTM, ANQGSEA. The CDR3 covers 14 residues. J gave up 1 base and V 6 bases, and 6 bases lay outside the gene matches. CDR3 residues: CSVVDRRSYNEQFF. The CDR3 region has the DNA TGCAGCGTCGTGGACAGGAGGTCCTACAATGAGCAGTTCTTC.

This clonotype has only a few counts. V usage is TRBV10-3 and J usage is TRBJ2-3; D not resolved. CDR1 is ENHRY and CDR2 is SYGVKD in the germline V gene. V dropped 5 bases and J dropped 3 bases, with 3 bases sitting between them. This CDR3 is built from 11 residues. The CDR3 nucleotides read TGTGCCATCAGTAAGACAGATACGCAGTATTTT. This encodes CAISKTDTQYF.

In this sample, this clonotype turned up many times. The J gene is TRBJ2-3, the V gene TRBV24-1; the match to TRBD1 covers 7 bases. The CDR3 consists of 14 residues. Germline values: CDR1 KGHDR, CDR2 SFDVKD. The trim removed 3 bases at V and 3 bases at J, leaving 2 bases unmatched. CDR3 nucleotides: TGTGCCACCAGTGATCCGACAGGGACAGATACGCAGTATTTT. Protein product: CATSDPTGTDTQYF.

The rearrangement links TRBV20-1 to TRBJ2-1; TRBD1 agrees at 9 bases. There are 16 residues in the CDR3. CDR1 and CDR2 from the germline V gene are DFQATT and SNEGSKA (reference sequence). V trimming: 0 bases; J trimming: 6 bases; junction bases outside the gene matches: 9. CDR3 amino acids: CSARDSGTGSANEQFF. Written as DNA, the CDR3 is TGCAGTGCTAGAGATTCAGGGACAGGGTCTGCCAATGAGCAGTTCTTC.

This clonotype has just a few counts. The chain is built from TRBV7-9 and TRBJ1-4; 7 bases fit TRBD1. CDR1 is SEHNR, CDR2 FQNEAQ, per germline (reference sequence). The CDR3 has 15 amino acids. Trimming took 1 base from V and 4 from J; bases not matched to a gene: 3. The CDR3 coding sequence is TGTGCCAGCAGCTTAGGACAGGGCTATAATGAAAAACTGTTTTTT. Protein sequence: CASSLGQGYNEKLFF.

In its sample, this clonotype was seen a few times. V usage is TRBV7-2 and J usage is TRBJ2-2, with 9 nucleotides matching TRBD2. CDR1 is SGHTA, CDR2 FQGNSA, per germline. V dropped 5 bases and J dropped 5; count of bases not matched to a gene: 9. The CDR3 runs to 16 residues. The CDR3 spells CASSRGRGGHTGELFF. For the CDR3, the DNA is TGTGCCAGCAGCCGAGGGCGGGGGGGGCATACCGGGGAGCTGTTTTTT.